A selection of T cell receptor beta chains follows, all from one sample in a study of Ad26.COV2.S vaccination and SARS-CoV-2 variants. Produced via immunoSEQ multiplex PCR; TCRdb's table is partial and in-frame only. The top ten hold 10% to 15% of the sample, which has more than 350,000 clones, about 93% seen once. The sequences come from peripheral blood, collected in a trial of Ad26.COV2.S vaccine versus placebo. These receptor sequences come from a person between 18 and 60 years old who received the Ad26.COV2.S COVID-19 vaccine or a placebo. CDR3s include the opening cysteine and the closing phenylalanine or tryptophan. Each record gives: D gene, V gene, clone size, J gene, CDR3 DNA, CDR3 protein. A D gene is named only where the DNA matches it firmly. Clone size is given for some rows only: seen once, a few or many times, or a class if the clone is expanded.

D gene: -; V gene: TRBV25-1; clone size: few; J gene: TRBJ2-7; CDR3 DNA: TGTGCCAGCAGACAGGGTCTTGGGGAGCAGTACTTC; CDR3 protein: CASRQGLGEQYF
D gene: TRBD2; V gene: TRBV6-5; clone size: -; J gene: TRBJ2-3; CDR3 DNA: TGTGCCAGCAGTTACGACCGCGGGAGTACAGATACGCAGTATTTT; CDR3 protein: CASSYDRGSTDTQYF
D gene: TRBD2; V gene: TRBV27; clone size: -; J gene: TRBJ2-7; CDR3 DNA: TGTGCCAGCAGTTGGGGACTAGCGGGAGCCAACGAGCAGTACTTC; CDR3 protein: CASSWGLAGANEQYF
D gene: TRBD2; V gene: TRBV6-1; clone size: -; J gene: TRBJ2-1; CDR3 DNA: TGTGCCAGCAGCGACCAACTAGCGGGAGTGAATGAGCAGTTCTTC; CDR3 protein: CASSDQLAGVNEQFF
D gene: -; V gene: TRBV18; clone size: -; J gene: TRBJ2-5; CDR3 DNA: TGTGCCAGCTCAGCCCAAGACGGATTGGAGACCCAGTACTTC; CDR3 protein: CASSAQDGLETQYF
D gene: -; V gene: TRBV9; clone size: -; J gene: TRBJ2-7; CDR3 DNA: TGTGCCAGCAGCGTGGGGTCGAGCTCCTACGAGCAGTACTTC; CDR3 protein: CASSVGSSSYEQYF
D gene: -; V gene: TRBV29-1; clone size: -; J gene: TRBJ2-1; CDR3 DNA: TGCAGCGTTCCTGTAAGCTCCTACAATGAGCAGTTCTTC; CDR3 protein: CSVPVSSYNEQFF
D gene: TRBD2; V gene: TRBV10-3; clone size: -; J gene: TRBJ2-7; CDR3 DNA: TGTGCCATCAGTTCGCGGGAGGTCTCCTACGAGCAGTACTTC; CDR3 protein: CAISSREVSYEQYF
D gene: -; V gene: TRBV11-2; clone size: once; J gene: TRBJ2-1; CDR3 DNA: TGTGCCAGCAGCTTAGGGATAGGAGCATTCTTC; CDR3 protein: CASSLGIGAFF
D gene: -; V gene: TRBV19; clone size: -; J gene: TRBJ1-3; CDR3 DNA: TGTGCCAGTAGTCTGGGCTCTGGAAACACCATATATTTT; CDR3 protein: CASSLGSGNTIYF
D gene: -; V gene: TRBV19; clone size: once; J gene: TRBJ2-7; CDR3 DNA: TGTGCCAGTAGTTTCGGCCTAAGCTACGAGCAGTACTTC; CDR3 protein: CASSFGLSYEQYF
D gene: TRBD2; V gene: TRBV11-2; clone size: -; J gene: TRBJ2-5; CDR3 DNA: TGTGCCAGCAGCTTAGAGGCTAGCGGGATAAAGACCCAGTACTTC; CDR3 protein: CASSLEASGIKTQYF
D gene: -; V gene: TRBV7-8; clone size: -; J gene: TRBJ1-5; CDR3 DNA: TGTGCCAGCAGCTTAGACTCCCTAGGTCCCCCAGTTCTCTATCAGCCCCAGCATTTT; CDR3 protein: CASSLDSLGPPVLYQPQHF
D gene: -; V gene: TRBV30; clone size: once; J gene: TRBJ2-7; CDR3 DNA: TGTGCCTGTACGCAGGGGGGCTCCTACGAGCAGTACTTC; CDR3 protein: CACTQGGSYEQYF
D gene: TRBD1; V gene: TRBV4-1; clone size: -; J gene: TRBJ2-3; CDR3 DNA: TGCGCCAGCAGCCACGGAGGTGACAGGGCGGATAGCACAGATACGCAGTATTTT; CDR3 protein: CASSHGGDRADSTDTQYF
D gene: -; V gene: TRBV18; clone size: -; J gene: TRBJ2-2; CDR3 DNA: TGTGCCAGCTCACGGGAGACCGGGGAGCTGTTTTTT; CDR3 protein: CASSRETGELFF
D gene: -; V gene: TRBV27; clone size: -; J gene: TRBJ1-2; CDR3 DNA: TGTGCCAGCAGTTTATCCGGGAGGGATGGCTACACCTTC; CDR3 protein: CASSLSGRDGYTF
D gene: -; V gene: TRBV6-2/TRBV6-3; clone size: -; J gene: TRBJ1-5; CDR3 DNA: TGTGCCAGCAGTCTACATCTTCCCGGGACCCTAAGCAATCAGCCCCAGCATTTT; CDR3 protein: CASSLHLPGTLSNQPQHF
D gene: TRBD1; V gene: TRBV19; clone size: -; J gene: TRBJ1-2; CDR3 DNA: TGTGCCAGTAGTGGGAACCGGGACAGGGGGCTGTTTGGCTACACCTTC; CDR3 protein: CASSGNRDRGLFGYTF
D gene: -; V gene: TRBV12-3/TRBV12-4; clone size: -; J gene: TRBJ2-1; CDR3 DNA: TGTGCCAGCAGTTTGGCAAATCTAGGTGAGCAGTTCTTC; CDR3 protein: CASSLANLGEQFF
D gene: -; V gene: TRBV5-6; clone size: -; J gene: TRBJ1-2; CDR3 DNA: TGTGCCAGCAGCTCCACAGACCGGGATGGCTACACCTTC; CDR3 protein: CASSSTDRDGYTF
D gene: -; V gene: TRBV21-1; clone size: once; J gene: TRBJ1-5; CDR3 DNA: TGTGCCAGCAGCAAAGATCAGGGCCGACAGCCCCAGCATTTT; CDR3 protein: CASSKDQGRQPQHF
D gene: -; V gene: TRBV30; clone size: -; J gene: TRBJ1-5; CDR3 DNA: TGTGCCTGGAGTCTCCTGTCCAGCAATCAGCCCCAGCATTTT; CDR3 protein: CAWSLLSSNQPQHF